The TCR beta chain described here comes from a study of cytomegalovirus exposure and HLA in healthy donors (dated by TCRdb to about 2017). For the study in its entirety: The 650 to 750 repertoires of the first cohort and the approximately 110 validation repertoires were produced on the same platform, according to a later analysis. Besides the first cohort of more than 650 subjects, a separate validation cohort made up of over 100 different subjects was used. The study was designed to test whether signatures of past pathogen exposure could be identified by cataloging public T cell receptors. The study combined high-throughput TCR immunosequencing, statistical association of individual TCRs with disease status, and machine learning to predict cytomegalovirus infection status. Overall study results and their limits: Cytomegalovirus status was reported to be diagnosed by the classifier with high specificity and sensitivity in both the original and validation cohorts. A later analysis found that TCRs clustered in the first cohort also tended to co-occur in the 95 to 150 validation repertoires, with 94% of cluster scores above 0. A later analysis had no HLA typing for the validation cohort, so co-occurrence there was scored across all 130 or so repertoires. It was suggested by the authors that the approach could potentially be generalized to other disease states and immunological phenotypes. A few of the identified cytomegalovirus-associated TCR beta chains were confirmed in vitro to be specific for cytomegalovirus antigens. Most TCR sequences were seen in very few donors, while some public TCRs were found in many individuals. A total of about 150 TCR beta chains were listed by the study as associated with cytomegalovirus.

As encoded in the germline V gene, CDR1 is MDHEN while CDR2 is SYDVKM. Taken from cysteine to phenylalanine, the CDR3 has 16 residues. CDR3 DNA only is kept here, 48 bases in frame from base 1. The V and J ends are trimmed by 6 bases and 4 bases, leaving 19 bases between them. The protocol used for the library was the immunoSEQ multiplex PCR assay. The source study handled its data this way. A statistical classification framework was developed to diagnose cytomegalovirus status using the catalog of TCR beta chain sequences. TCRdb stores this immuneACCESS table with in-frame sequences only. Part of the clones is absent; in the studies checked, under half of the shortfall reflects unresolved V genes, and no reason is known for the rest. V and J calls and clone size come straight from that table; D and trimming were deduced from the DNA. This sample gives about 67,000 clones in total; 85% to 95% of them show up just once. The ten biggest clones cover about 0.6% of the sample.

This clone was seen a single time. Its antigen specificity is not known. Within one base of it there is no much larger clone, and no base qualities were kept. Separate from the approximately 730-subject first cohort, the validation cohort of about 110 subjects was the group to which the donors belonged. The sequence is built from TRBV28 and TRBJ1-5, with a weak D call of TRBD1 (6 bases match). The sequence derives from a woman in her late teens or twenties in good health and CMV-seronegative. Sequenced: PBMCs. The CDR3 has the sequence CASREQGTRRNQPQHF. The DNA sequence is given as TGTGCCAGCAGGGAACAGGGCACAAGACGGAATCAGCCCCAGCATTTT.